This T cell receptor (beta chain) was captured by sequencing in a study of response to subunit inactivated influenza vaccine (dated by TCRdb to 2017 to 2018). Regarding the study in general: The study used deep quantitative T cell receptor repertoire profiling to track responses to a trivalent subunit inactivated influenza vaccine. What the study reported, not specific to this receptor: It was suggested by the authors that each seasonal influenza vaccination may recruit only a limited number of new T cells.

This clonotype was observed a handful of times. The antigen it binds to is not known. Per-base quality was not reported, and no clone a single base away is much larger than it. From the cysteine through the phenylalanine, the CDR3 covers 12 amino acids. The CDR3 DNA has 36 bases and is translated from base 1. Deletion took 3 bases off V and 5 bases off J, with a span of 10 bases between the germline ends. Reading the germline V gene (reference sequence) gives CDR1 DFQATT and CDR2 SNEGSKA. Library generation was performed with RT-PCR. These reads were obtained on an Illumina HiSeq 2500. The public reads were run again by TCRdb, first through fastp at Q25 and then through MiXCR, and only productive beta chains were kept. Each entry is one CDR3 protein sequence, shown with its most common DNA and genes. In this sample the table shows 530,000 or so distinct CDR3 sequences, 14% of which occur a single time. Clones ranked in the top ten supply around 10% of the sample.

Rearrangement joined TRBV20-1 to TRBJ2-5; the D gene is unclear. This sequence originates from a middle-aged man who received an inactivated influenza vaccine. Donor details come from another sample of the same person, matched by shared clones. The sample consisted of PBMCs from blood, taken about 11 days after vaccination. The nucleotide sequence reads as follows: TGCAGTGCTAGCGGAGAAAAGGAGACCCAGTACTTC. Its product reads: CSASGEKETQYF.